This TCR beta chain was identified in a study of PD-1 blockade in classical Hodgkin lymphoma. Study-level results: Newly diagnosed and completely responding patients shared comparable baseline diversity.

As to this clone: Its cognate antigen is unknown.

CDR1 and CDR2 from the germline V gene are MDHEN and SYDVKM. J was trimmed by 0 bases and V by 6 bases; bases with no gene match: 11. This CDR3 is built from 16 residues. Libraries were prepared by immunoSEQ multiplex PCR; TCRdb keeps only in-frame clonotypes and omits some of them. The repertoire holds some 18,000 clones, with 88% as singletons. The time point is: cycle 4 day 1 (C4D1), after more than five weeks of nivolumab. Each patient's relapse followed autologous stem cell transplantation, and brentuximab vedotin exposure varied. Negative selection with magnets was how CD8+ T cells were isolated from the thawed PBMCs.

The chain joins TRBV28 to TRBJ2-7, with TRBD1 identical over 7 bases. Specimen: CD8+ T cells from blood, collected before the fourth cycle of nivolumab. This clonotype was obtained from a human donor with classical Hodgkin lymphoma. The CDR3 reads CASRTYRDSFSYEQYF. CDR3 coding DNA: TGTGCCAGCAGAACCTACCGGGACAGCTTCTCCTACGAGCAGTACTTC.